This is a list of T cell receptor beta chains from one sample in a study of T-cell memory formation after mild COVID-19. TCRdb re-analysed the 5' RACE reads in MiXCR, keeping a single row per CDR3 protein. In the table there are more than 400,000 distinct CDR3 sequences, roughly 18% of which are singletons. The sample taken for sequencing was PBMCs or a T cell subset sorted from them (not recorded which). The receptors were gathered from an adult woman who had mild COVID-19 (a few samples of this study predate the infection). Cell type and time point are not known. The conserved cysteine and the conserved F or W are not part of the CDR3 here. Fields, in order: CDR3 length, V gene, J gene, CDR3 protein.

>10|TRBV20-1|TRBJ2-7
SARDSFYEQY
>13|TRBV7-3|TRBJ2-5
ASSLRTGGSETQY
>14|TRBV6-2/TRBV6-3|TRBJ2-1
ASSGRTGNLYNEQF
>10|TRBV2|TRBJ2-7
ASSDKVLEQY
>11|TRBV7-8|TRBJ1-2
ASSLIGDYGYT
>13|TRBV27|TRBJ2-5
ASRLASEYQETQY
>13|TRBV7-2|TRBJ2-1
ASRLAGGTYNEQF
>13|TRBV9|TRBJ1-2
ASSVEAGANYGYT
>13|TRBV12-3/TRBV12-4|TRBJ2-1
ASSSSPGTGGEQF
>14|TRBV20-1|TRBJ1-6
SARKTGTAYNSPLH
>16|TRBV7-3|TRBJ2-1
ASSLYTRGLAGGAEQF
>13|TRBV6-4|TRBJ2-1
ASSDSGGDYNEQF
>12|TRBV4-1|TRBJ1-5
ASSQTGAGQPQH
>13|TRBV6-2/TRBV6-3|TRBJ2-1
ASTRTSGSYNEQF
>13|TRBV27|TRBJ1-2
ASSSHSGVPLGYT
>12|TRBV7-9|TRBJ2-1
ASSSYEFSNEQF
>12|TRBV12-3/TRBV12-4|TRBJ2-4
ASRGRLAKNIQY
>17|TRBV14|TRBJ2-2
ASSQALGLREGNTGELF
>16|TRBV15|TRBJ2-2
ATSSNPKQVLNTGELF
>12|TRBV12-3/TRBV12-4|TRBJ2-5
ASSRLTGGGTQY
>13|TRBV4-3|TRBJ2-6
ASSQDRDGANVLT
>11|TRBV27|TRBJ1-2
ASSSPALGGYT
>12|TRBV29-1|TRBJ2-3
SGGVAGGTDTQY
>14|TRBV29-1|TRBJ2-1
SVEGRSREFISEQF
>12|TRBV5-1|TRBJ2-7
ASSRDRGGYEQY
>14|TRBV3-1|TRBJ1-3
ASSLQTGFSGNTIY
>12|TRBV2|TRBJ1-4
GSSSRVSNEKLF
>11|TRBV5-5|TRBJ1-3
ASSLERRNTIY
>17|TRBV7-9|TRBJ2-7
ASSLTPGLAGGPTYEQY
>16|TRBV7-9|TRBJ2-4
ASSLSPLQGGWKNIQY
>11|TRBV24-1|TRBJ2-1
ATSDLSGQVQF
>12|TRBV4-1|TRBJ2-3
ASSQTDFTDTQY
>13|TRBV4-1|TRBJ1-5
ASSQDWAGGQPQH
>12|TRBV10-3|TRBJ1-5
AISSDRNNQPQH
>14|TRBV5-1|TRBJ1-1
ASSLFGRDLNTEAF
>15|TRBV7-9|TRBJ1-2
ASSNIPGQGASEGYT
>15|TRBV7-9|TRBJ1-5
ASSLAVGGPRGQPQH
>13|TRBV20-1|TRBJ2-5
SARDARRYQETQY
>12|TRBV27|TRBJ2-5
ASSQWDTQETQY
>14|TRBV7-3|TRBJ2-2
ASSSGTKLNTGELF
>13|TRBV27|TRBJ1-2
ASSPAGVRGGGYT
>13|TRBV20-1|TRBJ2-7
SAAGTSGRSYEQY
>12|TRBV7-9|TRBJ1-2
ASSEGLPGYGYT